These 19 T cell receptor beta chains share one sample of origin, sequenced in a study of T cells in localized non-small cell lung cancer. Clones were read by immunoSEQ multiplex PCR, and TCRdb kept only the in-frame ones, dropping some. There are fewer than 20,000 clones in the sample; about 85% occur only once, and roughly 21% lies in the top ten. This sample comprised peripheral blood, obtained before any cancer treatment. The origin of the receptors is a male donor aged 60 or over with stage I lung adenocarcinoma.

This chain joins TRBV6-6 and TRBJ1-6; tentatively, D is TRBD1 (5 bases). The germline CDR1 and CDR2 sequences are MNHNY and SVGAGI (reference sequence). The CDR3 consists of 16 residues. Trimming shortened V by 6 bases and J by 6 bases, and 18 bases separated the two germline ends. This CDR3 is CASSPYPGTVNSPLHF. CDR3 sequence (DNA): TGTGCCAGCAGCCCCTACCCCGGGACGGTTAATTCACCCCTCCACTTT.

This clone showed up just a few times. The chain joins TRBV6-1 to TRBJ1-2, with 7 bases aligning to TRBD1. The CDR3 has 14 residues. CDR1 is MNHNS and CDR2 is SASEGT in the germline V gene. Unmatched junction bases numbered 7, after V lost 4 bases and J lost 5 bases. The CDR3 DNA follows: TGTGCCAGCAGTGGTGAGGGGGCGGGGTATGGCTACACCTTC. Translation gives CASSGEGAGYGYTF.

This chain links TRBV28 with TRBJ1-1, with D unclear. Between the trimmed V and J ends, which lost 2 bases and 4 bases, there was a span of 8 bases. The length of the CDR3 is 13 residues. Germline CDR1 MDHEN, CDR2 SYDVKM. The CDR3 loop is CASSLPWGTEAFF. CDR3 nucleotides: TGTGCCAGCAGTTTACCCTGGGGCACTGAAGCTTTCTTT.

V and J are TRBV27 and TRBJ2-1, with D perhaps matching TRBD2 (6 bases). Between the trimmed V and J ends, which lost 5 bases and 8 bases, there was a span of 19 bases. Germline loops: CDR1 MNHEY, CDR2 SMNVEV (reference sequence). This CDR3 spans 15 amino acids. CDR3 sequence (DNA): TGTGCCAGCAGTCCGAGAAATGGGGGGACCGATGAGCAGTTCTTC. Its protein is CASSPRNGGTDEQFF.

V and J are TRBV2 and TRBJ2-1; 10 nucleotides align to TRBD2. The CDR3 loop spans 16 amino acids. Germline-derived CDR1 and CDR2 are SNHLY and FYNNEI. The trim removed 4 bases at V and 4 bases at J, leaving 7 bases unmatched. The CDR3 loop reads CASSGTSGGMYNEQFF. In DNA, the CDR3 is TGTGCCAGCAGTGGGACTAGCGGTGGGATGTACAATGAGCAGTTCTTC.

V and J are TRBV30 and TRBJ1-1; D perhaps matches TRBD1 (6 bases). Per the germline V gene, CDR1 is GTSNPN and CDR2 is SVGIG (reference sequence). The CDR3 totals 16 residues. V lost 1 base, J lost 0 bases, and 15 bases lay in between. The CDR3 here is CAWSDPDSWLNTEAFF. Written as DNA, the CDR3 is TGTGCCTGGAGTGACCCGGACAGTTGGTTGAACACTGAAGCTTTCTTT.

The chain couples TRBV7-8 to TRBJ2-1, with a weak D call TRBD2 (7 bases). Looked up from germline, CDR1 is SGHVS and CDR2 is FQNEAQ. V was trimmed by 4 bases and J by 1 base, leaving 29 bases between them. The CDR3 length is 21 residues. CDR3 protein: CASSSRRVGAVSGTSYNEQFF. As DNA, the CDR3 is TGTGCCAGCAGCTCCCGGCGCGTGGGGGCAGTCAGCGGGACGTCCTACAATGAGCAGTTCTTC.

The chain couples TRBV6-4 to TRBJ2-5; D remains ambiguous. Germline V gene sequence: CDR1 MRHNA, CDR2 SNTAGT. The V gene lost 6 bases and the J gene lost 1 base, with 6 bases spanning the gap. This CDR3 has 12 amino acids. The CDR3 coding sequence is TGTGCCAGCAGAAACACCCAAGAGACCCAGTACTTC. Translating gives CASRNTQETQYF.

V is TRBV7-2 and J is TRBJ2-5; 10 positions agree with TRBD1. V lost 7 bases to trimming and J lost 4 bases; unmatched junction nucleotides: 9. This CDR3 is 15 amino acids long. Looked up from germline, CDR1 is SGHTA and CDR2 is FQGNSA. CDR3 protein: CASNLDRDRGETQYF. The CDR3 DNA sequence: TGTGCCAGCAACCTCGACAGGGACAGGGGAGAGACCCAGTACTTC.

The genes are TRBV9 and TRBJ2-1; possibly TRBD2 for D (6 bases). Deletions cut 4 bases from V and 7 bases from J, with 12 bases between. This CDR3 spans 13 amino acids. CDR1 SGDLS and CDR2 YYNGEE come from the germline V gene. The CDR3 DNA follows: TGTGCCAGCAGCCTCTTCCTAGCGAATGAGCAGTTCTTC. This codes for CASSLFLANEQFF.

The chain couples TRBV2 to TRBJ1-6; D remains ambiguous. With 8 bases removed from V and 3 bases from J, the gap between germline ends came to 14 bases. CDR1 SNHLY and CDR2 FYNNEI come from the germline V gene. The length of the CDR3 is 15 residues. In nucleotides, the CDR3 is TGTGCCAGCGTTGCGACCGACCACTATAATTCACCCCTCCACTTT. Translation gives CASVATDHYNSPLHF.

The CDR3 DNA reads TGTGCCTCAAGGACAGGGGGCGAATCACCCCTCCACTTT. It codes for CASRTGGESPLHF. The chain uses TRBV10-3 and TRBJ1-6; the match to TRBD1 covers 11 bases. In germline, CDR1 is ENHRY, CDR2 SYGVKD. The CDR3 covers 13 residues. The junction had 7 bases not matched to a gene; V was cut back by 11 bases and J by 10 bases.

The J gene is TRBJ2-1, the V gene TRBV4-2; a possible D gene is TRBD2 (6 bases). This CDR3 is built from 15 residues. V lost 0 bases, J lost 5 bases, and 11 bases lay in between. Germline CDR1 reads LGHNA; CDR2 reads YNFKEQ. This chain's CDR3 is CASSQDPGLHNEQFF. The CDR3 nucleotides are TGTGCCAGCAGCCAAGATCCAGGACTACACAATGAGCAGTTCTTC.

The J gene is TRBJ2-6, the V gene TRBV2; D remains unclear. Trimming took 1 base from V and 2 from J, leaving 9 bases between them. The CDR3 spans 16 residues. Per the germline V gene, CDR1 is SNHLY and CDR2 is FYNNEI. CDR3 DNA sequence: TGTGCCAGCAGTGAAGGGTTGCGAACTGGGGCCAACGTCCTGACTTTC. Protein product: CASSEGLRTGANVLTF.

The chain combines TRBV19 with TRBJ2-7, with no clear D. Trimming removed 1 base from V and 6 bases from J, with 10 bases in between. The CDR3 contains 13 residues. CDR1 and CDR2 from the germline V gene are LNHDA and SQIVND (reference sequence). This chain's CDR3 is CASSIGGRSEQYF. In DNA, the CDR3 is TGTGCCAGTAGTATAGGCGGACGTAGCGAGCAGTACTTC.

This chain connects TRBV7-8 to TRBJ2-1; D is unclear. The germline V gene encodes CDR1 SGHVS and CDR2 FQNEAQ. V lost 2 bases and J 10 bases, leaving 15 bases between the germline ends. CDR3 length: 14 residues. CDR3 sequence: CASSLISVTGEQFF. DNA of the CDR3: TGTGCCAGCAGCTTAATTAGTGTTACGGGCGAGCAGTTCTTC.

CDR3 sequence reads: CASTEQETQYF. The CDR3 bases are TGCGCCAGCACGGAACAAGAGACCCAGTACTTC. The gene calls are TRBV5-1 and TRBJ2-5; D gene uncertain. The CDR3 loop spans 11 amino acids. Trimming stripped 6 bases from V and 2 bases from J, with 5 bases between. Per germline, CDR1 SGHRS and CDR2 YFSETQ.

This rearrangement joins TRBV9 to TRBJ2-2; D is possibly TRBD1 (5 bases). CDR3 length: 15 residues. The germline CDR1 and CDR2 sequences are SGDLS and YYNGEE. V lost 3 bases and J 2 bases, leaving 11 bases between the germline ends. This CDR3 is CASSAPTGNTGELFF. CDR3 DNA sequence: TGTGCCAGCAGCGCCCCTACAGGTAACACCGGGGAGCTGTTTTTT.

The J gene is TRBJ2-4, the V gene TRBV7-3, with 8 bases matching TRBD2. V lost 5 bases and J lost 6; bases outside the gene matches: 6. CDR1 is SGHTA, CDR2 FQGTGA, per germline. The CDR3 totals 14 residues. CDR3 nucleotides: TGTGCCAGCAGCCCTTCGGGGGGGATAAACATTCAGTACTTC. It translates to CASSPSGGINIQYF.